This TCR beta chain was documented in a study of T cells after yellow fever vaccination. It was through 5'RACE template switching that TCR cDNA was made, with a universal primer site and UMIs added. TCRdb re-analysed the 5' RACE reads in MiXCR, keeping a single row per CDR3 protein. The sample shows some 110,000 distinct CDR3 sequences, roughly 7.2% of them seen only once. The V and J ends lost 5 bases and 7 bases respectively, with 8 bases between them. The CDR3 covers 11 residues. Looked up from germline, CDR1 is DFQATT and CDR2 is SNEGSKA (reference sequence). This clonotype occurred many times. The sequencing here drew on CD4+ T cells sorted from PBMCs, taken approximately 40 days after the first yellow fever vaccination. This receptor was obtained from a young man who received the YFV17D yellow fever vaccine. The gene calls are TRBV20-1 and TRBJ2-2, with D hard to call. In nucleotides, the CDR3 is TGCAGTGCTCCCTCCGTCGGGGAGCTGTTTTTT. As protein: CSAPSVGELFF.